Shown below are 19 T cell receptor beta chains from a single sample sequenced in a study of CD4 T cells in relation to SARS-CoV-2 and coronaviruses. Assay: immunoSEQ multiplex PCR; the TCRdb copy retains only in-frame clones and omits some. The sample lists about 56,000 clones, 90% to 95% occurring once. Source material: naive CD4+ T cells from PBMCs. Documented subset: naive CD4+ T cells isolated by negative enrichment. All receptors come from an adult with COVID-19.

This clone was detected once. The chain combines TRBV7-9 with TRBJ2-7; D is ambiguous. This CDR3 is 16 amino acids long. The V end was cut by 5 bases, the J end by 0 bases, with 17 bases between. The germline V gene encodes CDR1 SEHNR and CDR2 FQNEAQ (reference sequence). CDR3 coding DNA: TGTGCCAGCAGCCGACAAATAATGGGATACTCCTACGAGCAGTACTTC. Its protein is CASSRQIMGYSYEQYF.

A few counts support this clone. The chain couples TRBV11-2 to TRBJ1-6, with 8 nucleotides matching TRBD1. Trimming took 1 base from V and 7 from J; bases not matched to a gene: 3. This CDR3 region has 15 residues. Germline V CDR1 and CDR2: SGHAT, FQNNGV. The CDR3 sequence: CASSLVTGGNSPLHF. The CDR3 coding sequence is TGTGCCAGCAGCTTAGTTACAGGGGGAAATTCACCCCTCCACTTT.

This chain uses TRBV6-5 with TRBJ1-3; no definite D call. Germline CDR1 MNHEY, CDR2 SVGAGI. V was trimmed by 0 bases and J by 0 bases, leaving 6 bases between them. The CDR3 runs to 15 residues. CDR3 amino acids: CASSYSISSGNTIYF. CDR3 sequence (DNA): TGTGCCAGCAGTTACTCGATAAGCTCTGGAAACACCATATATTTT.

The chain recombines TRBV27 with TRBJ1-6, with D perhaps TRBD1 (5 bases). Looked up from germline, CDR1 is MNHEY and CDR2 is SMNVEV (reference sequence). The germline V and J ends were trimmed by 6 bases and 10 bases, with 10 bases remaining between them. This CDR3 region has 12 residues. Here the CDR3 DNA reads TGTGCCAGCAGCGGGGGAGAGTCACCCCTCCACTTT. Protein: CASSGGESPLHF.

The V and J genes are TRBV10-3 and TRBJ2-7, with TRBD1 matching over 9 bases. After removal of 6 bases from V and 6 bases from J, the junction contained 9 bases not matched to a gene. The CDR3 has 14 residues. Germline V gene data show CDR1 as ENHRY and CDR2 as SYGVKD. The CDR3 sequence: CAIRGGTGPAEQYF. CDR3 bases: TGTGCCATCAGGGGCGGGACAGGGCCGGCCGAGCAGTACTTC.

The CDR3 sequence is CASSPPSGWASGRVEQYF. Written as DNA, the CDR3 is TGTGCCAGCAGTCCTCCTTCGGGCTGGGCTAGCGGGAGGGTAGAGCAGTACTTC. The rearrangement joins TRBV27 to TRBJ2-7; 12 positions match TRBD2. The CDR3 is 18 amino acids. V dropped 5 bases and J dropped 7; count of bases not matched to a gene: 18. Germline CDR1 is MNHEY and CDR2 is SMNVEV (reference sequence).

A few counts support this clone. The rearrangement links TRBV5-4 to TRBJ2-2, with D unclear. Deletions cut 4 bases from V and 1 base from J, with 8 bases between. Germline-derived CDR1 and CDR2 are SGHNT and YYREEE (reference sequence). The CDR3 totals 14 residues. CDR3 nucleotide sequence: TGTGCCAGCAGCCCGCCGCGGAACACCGGGGAGCTGTTTTTT. Residues: CASSPPRNTGELFF. Combining the CDR3 with reference TRBV5-4 and TRBJ2-2 gives the whole variable domain ETGVTQSPTHLIKTRGQQVTLRCSSQSGHNTVSWYQQALGQGPQFIFQYYREEENGRGNFPPRFSGLQFPNYSSELNVNALELDDSALYLCASSPPRNTGELFFGEGSRLTVL.

The CDR3 is CASSFSRTSGRETQYF. CDR3 nucleotide sequence: TGTGCCAGCAGCTTCTCAAGGACTAGCGGGAGGGAGACCCAGTACTTC. The rearrangement links TRBV7-6 to TRBJ2-5, with TRBD2 identical over 14 bases. Germline loops: CDR1 SGHVS, CDR2 FNYEAQ. V was clipped by 3 bases and J by 5 bases; unmatched bases: 5. This CDR3 contains 16 residues.

The chain has TRBV27 and TRBJ2-5; TRBD2 matches 14 bases. The V and J ends lost 5 bases and 4 bases, in that order; junction bases with no gene match: 9. Germline V gives CDR1 MNHEY, CDR2 SMNVEV (reference sequence). This CDR3 is 17 amino acids long. DNA for the CDR3: TGTGCCAGCAGTACGGGACTAGCGGGAGTGAGGGGAGAGACCCAGTACTTC. This codes for CASSTGLAGVRGETQYF.

The chain joins TRBV5-6 to TRBJ2-1; TRBD2 might be the D (5 bases). V lost 0 bases and J 7 bases, leaving 17 bases between the germline ends. CDR1 is SGHDT and CDR2 is YYEEEE in the germline V gene. The CDR3 has 16 residues. The CDR3 region is CASSLGVVLVRNEQFF. The CDR3 bases are TGTGCCAGCAGCTTGGGCGTTGTACTAGTTCGTAATGAGCAGTTCTTC.

The chain carries TRBV5-6 and TRBJ2-7, with D possibly being TRBD2 (6 bases). V was shortened by 1 base and J by 7 bases, with 24 bases between the two germline ends. CDR3 length: 17 amino acids. Germline CDR1 reads SGHDT; CDR2 reads YYEEEE. Written as DNA, the CDR3 is TGTGCCAGCAGCTTGAGTAGGGCTAACCGGGACGGGGGAGAGCAGTACTTC. Translating it yields CASSLSRANRDGGEQYF.

CDR3 in DNA: TGTGCCAGCAATCCGACAGGGCTGAACACTGAAGCTTTCTTT. Translation gives CASNPTGLNTEAFF. The genes are TRBV6-5 and TRBJ1-1, with TRBD1 matching over 7 bases. This CDR3 comprises 14 residues. V was clipped by 7 bases and J by 0 bases; unmatched bases: 5. Germline V lookup: CDR1 MNHEY, CDR2 SVGAGI.

The gene calls are TRBV19 and TRBJ1-2; maybe TRBD1 (5 bases). V dropped 5 bases and J dropped 5 bases, with 9 bases sitting between them. The CDR3 runs 12 residues. Germline lookup yields CDR1 LNHDA and CDR2 SQIVND (reference sequence). CDR3 nucleotide sequence: TGTGCCAGTAGTTCAGGGACGTATGGCTACACCTTC. Translated, it gives CASSSGTYGYTF. Based on the CDR3 plus reference TRBV19 and TRBJ1-2, the full variable domain is DGGITQSPKYLFRKEGQNVTLSCEQNLNHDAMYWYRQDPGQGLRLIYYSQIVNDFQKGDIAEGYSVSREKKESFPLTVTSAQKNPTAFYLCASSSGTYGYTFGSGTRLTVV.

The rearrangement uses TRBV5-1 and TRBJ1-6; unclear D gene. The ends were cut back, 1 base at V and 0 bases at J, with 11 bases in the middle. CDR1 and CDR2 (germline): SGHRS, YFSETQ. This CDR3 has 17 residues. Here the CDR3 reads CASSLLGPSSYNSPLHF. The DNA for the CDR3 is TGCGCCAGCAGCTTGTTAGGTCCCAGCTCCTATAATTCACCCCTCCACTTT.

The V gene is TRBV7-9, the J gene TRBJ2-7, with D possibly TRBD1 on 6 matching bases. The ends were cut back, 0 bases at V and 6 bases at J, with 21 bases in the middle. The CDR3 consists of 17 residues. CDR1 is SEHNR and CDR2 is FQNEAQ in the germline V gene (reference sequence). CDR3: CASSLADLGRGRREQYF. The CDR3 nucleotides are TGTGCCAGCAGCTTAGCGGACTTGGGCAGGGGTAGGCGCGAGCAGTACTTC.

The chain joins TRBV2 to TRBJ1-5; D remains unclear. This CDR3 has 14 amino acids. The V gene lost 3 bases and the J gene lost 0 bases, with 6 bases spanning the gap. Germline V gene lookup returns CDR1 SNHLY and CDR2 FYNNEI. The CDR3 is CASSDSSSNQPQHF. CDR3 sequence (DNA): TGTGCCAGCAGTGATTCGAGTAGCAATCAGCCCCAGCATTTT.

V and J are TRBV6-6 and TRBJ1-5, with 7 bases aligning to TRBD1. The germline gives CDR1 MNHNY, CDR2 SVGAGI (reference sequence). CDR3 length equals 15 residues. The V and J ends lost 2 bases and 2 bases, in that order; junction bases with no gene match: 3. The CDR3 sequence is CASSYDGTGNQPQHF. The CDR3 coding sequence is TGTGCCAGCAGTTACGACGGGACAGGCAATCAGCCCCAGCATTTT.

This clone showed up just a few times. The chain has TRBV4-1 and TRBJ1-5; D not certain. Germline lookup yields CDR1 MGHRA and CDR2 YSYEKL. Trimming took 1 base from V and 3 from J, leaving 7 bases between them. There are 14 residues in the CDR3. The CDR3 protein is CASSQGYDNQPQHF. Here the CDR3 DNA reads TGCGCCAGCAGCCAAGGGTACGACAATCAGCCCCAGCATTTT.

This chain links TRBV3-1 (or the pseudogene TRBV3-2) with TRBJ2-2, with D uncertain. Germline assignment: CDR1 LGHDT and CDR2 YNNKEL (reference sequence). This CDR3 has 11 amino acids. The V end lost 8 bases, the J end lost 5 bases, and 6 bases lay between the germline ends. The CDR3 region has the DNA TGTGCCAGCGGAAAGACCGGGGAGCTGTTTTTT. As protein: CASGKTGELFF.